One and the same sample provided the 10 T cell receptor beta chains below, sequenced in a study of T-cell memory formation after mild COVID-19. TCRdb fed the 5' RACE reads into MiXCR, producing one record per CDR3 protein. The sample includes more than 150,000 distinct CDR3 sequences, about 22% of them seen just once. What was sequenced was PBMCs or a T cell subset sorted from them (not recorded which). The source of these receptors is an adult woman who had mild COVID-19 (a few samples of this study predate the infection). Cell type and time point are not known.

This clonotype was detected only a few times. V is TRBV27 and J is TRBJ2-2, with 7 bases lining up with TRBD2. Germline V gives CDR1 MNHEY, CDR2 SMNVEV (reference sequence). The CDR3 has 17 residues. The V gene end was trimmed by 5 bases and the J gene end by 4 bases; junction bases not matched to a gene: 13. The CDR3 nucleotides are TGTGCCAGCAGTCTACTCCTTGGGGCTAGCGGCACCGGGGAGCTGTTTTTT. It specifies CASSLLLGASGTGELFF.

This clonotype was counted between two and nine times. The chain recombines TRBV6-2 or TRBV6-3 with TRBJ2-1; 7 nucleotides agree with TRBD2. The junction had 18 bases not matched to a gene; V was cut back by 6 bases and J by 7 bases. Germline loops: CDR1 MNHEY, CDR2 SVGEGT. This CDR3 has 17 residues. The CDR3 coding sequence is TGTGCCAGCAGAGTTTTACGGCCGGGGAGGGCCACAAATGAGCAGTTCTTC. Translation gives CASRVLRPGRATNEQFF.

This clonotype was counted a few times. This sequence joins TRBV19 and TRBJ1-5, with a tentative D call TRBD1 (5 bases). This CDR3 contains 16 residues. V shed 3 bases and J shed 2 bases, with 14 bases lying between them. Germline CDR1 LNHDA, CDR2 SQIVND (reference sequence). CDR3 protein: CASSIDSGRGNQPQHF. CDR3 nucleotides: TGTGCCAGTAGTATCGACAGTGGCCGTGGCAATCAGCCCCAGCATTTT.

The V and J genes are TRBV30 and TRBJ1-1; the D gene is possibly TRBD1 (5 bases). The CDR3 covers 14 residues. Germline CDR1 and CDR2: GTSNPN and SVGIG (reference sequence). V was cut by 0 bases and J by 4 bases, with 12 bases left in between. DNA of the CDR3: TGTGCCTGGAGTGTACTGGGGCATCGCACTGAAGCTTTCTTT. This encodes CAWSVLGHRTEAFF.

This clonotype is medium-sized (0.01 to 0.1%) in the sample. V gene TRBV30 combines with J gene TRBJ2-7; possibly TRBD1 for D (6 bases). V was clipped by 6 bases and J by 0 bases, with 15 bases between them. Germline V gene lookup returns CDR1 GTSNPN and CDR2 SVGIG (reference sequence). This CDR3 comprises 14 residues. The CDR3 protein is CACSPTGRSYEQYF. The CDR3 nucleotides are TGTGCCTGTTCCCCGACAGGTCGCTCCTACGAGCAGTACTTC.

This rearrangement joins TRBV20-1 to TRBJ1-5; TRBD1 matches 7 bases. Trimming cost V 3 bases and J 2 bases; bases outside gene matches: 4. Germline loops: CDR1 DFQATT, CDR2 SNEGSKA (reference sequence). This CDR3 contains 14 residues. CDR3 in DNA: TGCAGTGCTAGGACCAGGGGGGGCAATCAGCCCCAGCATTTT. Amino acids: CSARTRGGNQPQHF.

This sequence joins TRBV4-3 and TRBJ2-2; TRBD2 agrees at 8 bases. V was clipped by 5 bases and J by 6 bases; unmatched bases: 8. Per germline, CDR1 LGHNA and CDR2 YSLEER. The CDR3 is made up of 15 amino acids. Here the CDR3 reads CASSFGLAGPGELFF. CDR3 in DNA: TGCGCCAGCAGCTTCGGGCTAGCGGGTCCCGGGGAGCTGTTTTTT.

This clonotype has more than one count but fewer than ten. CDR3: CASSRPGWVLGDTQYF. CDR3 DNA: TGTGCCAGCAGCCGCCCCGGTTGGGTTTTGGGAGATACGCAGTATTTT. The chain recombines TRBV7-2 with TRBJ2-3; D not certain. Germline V lookup: CDR1 SGHTA, CDR2 FQGNSA. Trimming removed 5 bases from V and 5 bases from J, with 20 bases in between. This CDR3 region has 16 residues.

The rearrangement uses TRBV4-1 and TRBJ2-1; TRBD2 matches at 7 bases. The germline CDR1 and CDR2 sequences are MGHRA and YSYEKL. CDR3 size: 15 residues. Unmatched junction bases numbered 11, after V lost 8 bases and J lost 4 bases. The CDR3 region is CASRSAGYSYNEQFF. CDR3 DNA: TGCGCCAGCCGCTCAGCGGGATATTCGTACAATGAGCAGTTCTTC.

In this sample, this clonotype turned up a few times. The CDR3 here is CASSLRSSPSFEAFF. In DNA, the CDR3 is TGTGCCAGCAGCTTGCGGTCCTCCCCATCATTCGAAGCTTTCTTT. V and J are TRBV7-8 and TRBJ1-1; unclear D gene. V was pared by 3 bases and J by 8 bases, with 19 bases between. Germline V gene lookup returns CDR1 SGHVS and CDR2 FQNEAQ. The CDR3 length is 15 residues. Full variable domain (missing parts from reference TRBV7-8 and TRBJ1-1): GAGVSQSPRYKVAKRGQDVALRCDPISGHVSLFWYQQALGQGPEFLTYFQNEAQLDKSGLPSDRFFAERPEGSVSTLKIQRTQQEDSAVYLCASSLRSSPSFEAFFGQGTRLTVV.